This T cell receptor beta chain derives from a study of blood T cells in healthy people across ages. The study, taken as a whole, reports: PBMC samples, being unsorted, prevented any conclusive comparison of naive and antigen-experienced cells. Greater diversity and more naive CD4+ cells were seen in long-lived donors than in aged donors.

For the second PCR, which ran for about 6 to 11 cycles, a sample-barcoded 5' primer and a J-beta primer mix were used. TCRdb re-called the 5' RACE reads with MiXCR, one entry per CDR3 protein. The sample comprises 800,000 to 950,000 distinct CDR3 sequences, about 28% of which are singletons, and roughly 10% rests with the top ten. Isolated per sample were at least 7 million PBMCs. As concerns this clonotype: The antigen remains unidentified. This may come from a read error, since a much larger clone is one base off.

CDR1 is SGHRS, CDR2 YFSETQ, per germline. This CDR3 region has 18 residues. These data were likewise used in another study, on T cells of mothers and their children.

The sample was blood. The clonotype was recovered from a woman aged 40 to 50 in good health. J is TRBJ2-1 and V is TRBV5-1; 8 nucleotides agree with TRBD2. CDR3: CAGSLDDAVPGGADEQFF. The CDR3 DNA sequence: TGCGCCGGCAGCTTGGATGATGCGGTCCCCGGGGGGGCCGATGAGCAGTTCTTC.